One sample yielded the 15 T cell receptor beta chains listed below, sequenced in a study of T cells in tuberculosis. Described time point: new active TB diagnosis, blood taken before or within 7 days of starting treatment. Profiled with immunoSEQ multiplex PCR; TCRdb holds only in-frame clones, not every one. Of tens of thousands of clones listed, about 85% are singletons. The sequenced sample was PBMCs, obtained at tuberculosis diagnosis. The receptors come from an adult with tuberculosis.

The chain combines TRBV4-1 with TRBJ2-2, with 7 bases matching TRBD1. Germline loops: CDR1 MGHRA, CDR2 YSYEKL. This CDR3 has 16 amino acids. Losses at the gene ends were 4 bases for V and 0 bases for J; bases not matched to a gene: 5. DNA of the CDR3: TGCGCCAGCAGCCCGAGCGGACAGGCGAACACCGGGGAGCTGTTTTTT. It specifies CASSPSGQANTGELFF.

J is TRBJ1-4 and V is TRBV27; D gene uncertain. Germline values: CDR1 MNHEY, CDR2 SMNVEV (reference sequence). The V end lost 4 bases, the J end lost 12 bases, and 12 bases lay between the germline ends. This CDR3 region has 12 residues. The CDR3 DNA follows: TGTGCCAGCAGTTACCTCGGGGAACAACTGTTTTTT. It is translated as CASSYLGEQLFF.

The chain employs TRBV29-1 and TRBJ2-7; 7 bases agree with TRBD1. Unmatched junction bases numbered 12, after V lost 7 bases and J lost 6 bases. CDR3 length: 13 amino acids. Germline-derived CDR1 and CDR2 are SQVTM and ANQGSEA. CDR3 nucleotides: TGCAGCGCCTACTTCCAAGGGGGCAGCGAGCAGTACTTC. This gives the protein CSAYFQGGSEQYF.

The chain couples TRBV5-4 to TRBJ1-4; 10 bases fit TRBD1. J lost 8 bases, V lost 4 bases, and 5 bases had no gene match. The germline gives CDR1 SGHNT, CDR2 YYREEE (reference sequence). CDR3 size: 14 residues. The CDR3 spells CASSRDRGREKLFF. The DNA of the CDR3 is TGTGCCAGCAGCCGGGACAGGGGCAGAGAAAAACTGTTTTTT.

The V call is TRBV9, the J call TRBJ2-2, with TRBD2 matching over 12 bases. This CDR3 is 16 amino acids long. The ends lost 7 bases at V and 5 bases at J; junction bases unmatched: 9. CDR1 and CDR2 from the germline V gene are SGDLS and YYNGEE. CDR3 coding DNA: TGTGCCAGCCAACTAGCGGGGGGCGAGGGAACCGGGGAGCTGTTTTTT. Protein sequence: CASQLAGGEGTGELFF.

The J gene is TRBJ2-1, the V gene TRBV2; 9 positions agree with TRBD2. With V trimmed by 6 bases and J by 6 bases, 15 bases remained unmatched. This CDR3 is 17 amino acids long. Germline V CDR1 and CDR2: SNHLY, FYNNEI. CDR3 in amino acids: CASSLPPGGSGSNEQFF. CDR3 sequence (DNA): TGTGCCAGCAGCTTACCCCCCGGGGGTAGCGGGAGCAATGAGCAGTTCTTC.

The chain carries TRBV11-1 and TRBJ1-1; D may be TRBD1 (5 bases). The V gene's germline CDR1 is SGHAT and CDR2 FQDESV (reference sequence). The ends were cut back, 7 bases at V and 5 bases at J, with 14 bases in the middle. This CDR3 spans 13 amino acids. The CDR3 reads CASTKEGRTEAFF. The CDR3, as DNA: TGTGCCAGCACCAAGGAGGGGCGGACTGAAGCTTTCTTT.

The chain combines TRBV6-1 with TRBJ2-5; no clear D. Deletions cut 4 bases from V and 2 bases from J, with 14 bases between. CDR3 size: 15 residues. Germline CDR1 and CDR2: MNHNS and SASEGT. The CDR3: CASSAGPLPQETQYF. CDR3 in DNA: TGTGCCAGCAGTGCCGGTCCTCTACCTCAAGAGACCCAGTACTTC.

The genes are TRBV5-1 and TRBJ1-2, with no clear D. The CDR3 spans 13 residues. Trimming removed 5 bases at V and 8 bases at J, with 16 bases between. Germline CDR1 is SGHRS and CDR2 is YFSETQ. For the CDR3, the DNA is TGCGCCAGCAGGCGAGACAACCTCGAGGGCTACACCTTC. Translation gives CASRRDNLEGYTF.

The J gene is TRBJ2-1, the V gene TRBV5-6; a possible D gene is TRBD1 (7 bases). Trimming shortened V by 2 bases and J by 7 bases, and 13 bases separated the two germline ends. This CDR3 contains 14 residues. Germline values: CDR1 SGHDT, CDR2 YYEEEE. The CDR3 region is CASSFLQGGNEQFF. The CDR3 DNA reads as TGTGCCAGCAGCTTCCTGCAGGGGGGTAATGAGCAGTTCTTC.

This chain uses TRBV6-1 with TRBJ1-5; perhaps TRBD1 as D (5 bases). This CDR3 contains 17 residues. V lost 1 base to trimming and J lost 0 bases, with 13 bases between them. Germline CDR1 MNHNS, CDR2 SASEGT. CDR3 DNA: TGTGCCAGCAGTGAAGGGCAGGGCCCCGATAGCAATCAGCCCCAGCATTTT. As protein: CASSEGQGPDSNQPQHF.

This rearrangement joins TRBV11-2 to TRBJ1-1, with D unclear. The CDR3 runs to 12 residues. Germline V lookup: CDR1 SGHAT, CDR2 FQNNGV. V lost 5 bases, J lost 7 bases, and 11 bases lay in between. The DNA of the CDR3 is TGTGCCAGCAGCCTCACACAGATTGAAGCTTTCTTT. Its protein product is CASSLTQIEAFF.

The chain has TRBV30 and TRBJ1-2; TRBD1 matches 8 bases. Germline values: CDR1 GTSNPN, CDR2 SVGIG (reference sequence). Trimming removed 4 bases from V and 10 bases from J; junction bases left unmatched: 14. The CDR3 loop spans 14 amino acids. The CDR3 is CAWNPTGALYLYTF. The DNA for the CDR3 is TGTGCCTGGAATCCGACAGGGGCGCTTTATCTCTACACCTTC.

CDR3 sequence: CASSPWTGGRSDEQFF. CDR3 in DNA: TGTGCCAGCAGCCCTTGGACAGGGGGAAGGAGTGATGAGCAGTTCTTC. The genes are TRBV7-3 and TRBJ2-1; 10 bases align to TRBD1. Germline lookup yields CDR1 SGHTA and CDR2 FQGTGA. After removal of 5 bases from V and 8 bases from J, the junction contained 12 bases not matched to a gene. The CDR3 runs to 16 residues.

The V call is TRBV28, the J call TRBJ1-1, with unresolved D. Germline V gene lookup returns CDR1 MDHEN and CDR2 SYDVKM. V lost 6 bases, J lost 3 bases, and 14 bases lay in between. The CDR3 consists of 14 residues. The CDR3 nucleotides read TGTGCCAGCAGCGAACGTGGGAGGTACACTGAAGCTTTCTTT. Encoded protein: CASSERGRYTEAFF.